This T cell receptor (beta chain) was retrieved from a study of CD8+ T cells in alopecia areata. Study at large: Treated patients took oral tofacitinib at 5 to 10 mg twice daily.

The authors extracted RNA and reverse transcribed it into cDNA as the sequencing template. The protocol was immunoSEQ multiplex PCR, while the TCRdb copy is restricted to in-frame clones and leaves out a portion. The sample gives about 110,000 clones, around 50% of which show up once; 12% is in the top ten. Specified treatment: oral pan-JAK inhibitor, 5-10 mg twice daily. There are a few counts of this clone. The antigen remains undetermined. V lost 3 bases to trimming and J lost 3 bases, with 12 bases between them. The CDR3 sequence is 13 residues long. The germline CDR1 and CDR2 sequences are SQVTM and ANQGSEA. Whole-study findings and limits: Persistence during tofacitinib was seen for many expanded lesional clones in scalp and blood. Compared with normal scalp, lesional scalp had higher clonality and more expanded CD8+ clones.

Sample: CD8+ T cells sorted from blood, taken at week 24, from a patient treated with tofacitinib. V gene TRBV29-1 combines with J gene TRBJ2-7; the D gene is possibly TRBD2 (7 bases). The receptor's source is a human donor with alopecia areata. The CDR3 DNA follows: TGCAGCGTTGAGGGGGGGGCCAACTACGAGCAGTACTTC. Translation: CSVEGGANYEQYF.